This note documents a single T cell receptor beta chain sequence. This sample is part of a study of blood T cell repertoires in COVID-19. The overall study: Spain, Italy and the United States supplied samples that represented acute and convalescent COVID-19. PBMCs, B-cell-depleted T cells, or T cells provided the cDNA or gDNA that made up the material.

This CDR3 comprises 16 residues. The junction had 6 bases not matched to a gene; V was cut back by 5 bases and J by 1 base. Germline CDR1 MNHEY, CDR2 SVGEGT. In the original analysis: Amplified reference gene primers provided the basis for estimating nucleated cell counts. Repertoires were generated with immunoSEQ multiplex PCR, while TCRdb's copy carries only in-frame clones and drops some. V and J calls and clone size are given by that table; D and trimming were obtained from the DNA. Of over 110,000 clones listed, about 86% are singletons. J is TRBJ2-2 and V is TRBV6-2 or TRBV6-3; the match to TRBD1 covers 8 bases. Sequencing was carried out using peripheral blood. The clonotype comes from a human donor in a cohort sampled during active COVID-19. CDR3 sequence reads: CASSHRGSLNTGELFF. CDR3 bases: TGTGCCAGCAGTCACAGGGGGTCCCTGAACACCGGGGAGCTGTTTTTT.